The text below deals with one T cell receptor beta chain. The record originates from a study of T cells in localized non-small cell lung cancer. V was cut by 6 bases and J by 3 bases, with 21 bases left in between. Germline V CDR1 and CDR2: MDHEN, SYDVKM. The CDR3 sequence is 16 residues long. Libraries were prepared by immunoSEQ multiplex PCR; TCRdb keeps only in-frame clonotypes and omits some of them. The sample shows approximately 31,000 clones, more than 75% of them seen only once. The rearrangement uses TRBV28 and TRBJ2-7, with a tentative D call TRBD2 (5 bases). The sequence was collected from a male donor aged 60 or over with stage III lung adenocarcinoma. Sequenced material: peripheral blood, taken before any cancer treatment. The CDR3 here is CASRGSGPALDYEQYF. The CDR3 DNA sequence: TGTGCCAGCAGGGGCAGCGGACCGGCCTTGGACTACGAGCAGTACTTC.